Shown below are 18 T cell receptor beta chains from a single sample sequenced in a study of cytomegalovirus exposure and HLA in healthy donors. Sequencing used immunoSEQ multiplex PCR; TCRdb keeps in-frame clones, though not all of them. Counted here are roughly 260,000 clones, nearly 90% occurring once; the ten biggest clones make up roughly 0.4%. Source material: PBMCs. The receptor source for this set is a woman under 30 in good health and CMV-seronegative.

This chain uses TRBV19 with TRBJ1-1, with TRBD1 identical over 11 bases. V lost 5 bases and J lost 0; bases outside the gene matches: 8. The CDR3 is 17 residues long. Germline-derived CDR1 and CDR2 are LNHDA and SQIVND (reference sequence). The CDR3 sequence is CASSPGQGASLNTEAFF. The CDR3 DNA follows: TGTGCCAGTAGTCCCGGACAGGGGGCATCCCTGAACACTGAAGCTTTCTTT. The variable domain in full, completed from reference TRBV19 and TRBJ1-1, reads DGGITQSPKYLFRKEGQNVTLSCEQNLNHDAMYWYRQDPGQGLRLIYYSQIVNDFQKGDIAEGYSVSREKKESFPLTVTSAQKNPTAFYLCASSPGQGASLNTEAFFGQGTRLTVV.

V usage is TRBV7-8 and J usage is TRBJ2-4; perhaps TRBD2 as D (6 bases). CDR3 length: 15 residues. Trimming pared 0 bases from V and 12 bases from J, leaving 18 bases between. CDR1 is SGHVS, CDR2 FQNEAQ, per germline. The CDR3 DNA reads as TGTGCCAGCAGCTTAGCCGGGGGACCCCGTACCACTCAGTACTTC. It specifies CASSLAGGPRTTQYF.

This clone has just one count. The rearrangement uses TRBV2 and TRBJ2-3, with 10 bases lining up with TRBD1. From germline, CDR1 is SNHLY and CDR2 FYNNEI. CDR3 length equals 17 residues. V lost 0 bases to trimming and J lost 7 bases; unmatched junction nucleotides: 10. The CDR3, as DNA: TGTGCCAGCAGTGAAGCGCGTGTTGGGACAGGGGATCATACGCAGTATTTT. Protein product: CASSEARVGTGDHTQYF.

The chain couples TRBV14 to TRBJ1-2, with TRBD1 identical over 9 bases. The CDR3 runs 15 residues. The ends lost 3 bases at V and 2 bases at J; junction bases unmatched: 4. Germline values: CDR1 SGHDN, CDR2 FVKESK. Here the CDR3 reads CASSHGTGGNYGYTF. In nucleotides, the CDR3 is TGTGCCAGCAGCCATGGTACAGGGGGCAACTATGGCTACACCTTC.

The chain carries TRBV5-1 and TRBJ1-2; D is perhaps TRBD1 (6 bases). Germline assignment: CDR1 SGHRS and CDR2 YFSETQ. The V and J ends lost 0 bases and 0 bases respectively, with 9 bases between them. This CDR3 contains 15 residues. CDR3: CASSLGRTANYGYTF. CDR3 bases: TGCGCCAGCAGCTTGGGGCGGACAGCTAACTATGGCTACACCTTC.

This sequence joins TRBV9 and TRBJ2-3; unclear D gene. Trimming took off 5 bases at V and 0 bases at J, with 7 bases between the two ends. Germline V gene data show CDR1 as SGDLS and CDR2 as YYNGEE. This CDR3 comprises 13 residues. The CDR3 coding sequence is TGTGCCAGCAGGCGCGGAAGCACAGATACGCAGTATTTT. Its protein product is CASRRGSTDTQYF.

The chain uses TRBV7-2 and TRBJ1-1; D remains unclear. V lost 2 bases and J 1 base, leaving 8 bases between the germline ends. Per the germline V gene, CDR1 is SGHTA and CDR2 is FQGNSA. CDR3 length: 14 amino acids. In DNA form, the CDR3 reads TGTGCCAGCAGCTTACAGGCCGGGAACACTGAAGCTTTCTTT. Encoded protein: CASSLQAGNTEAFF.

The rearrangement joins TRBV18 to TRBJ1-2; 8 bases agree with TRBD1. The CDR3 totals 17 residues. Losses at the gene ends were 3 bases for V and 4 bases for J; bases not matched to a gene: 13. Germline assignment: CDR1 KGHSH and CDR2 LQKENI. The CDR3 sequence: CASSPLSAGGVGYGYTF. The CDR3, as DNA: TGTGCCAGCTCACCTTTGTCGGCAGGGGGCGTTGGCTATGGCTACACCTTC. Full variable domain (remainder filled in from reference TRBV18 and TRBJ1-2): NAGVMQNPRHLVRRRGQEARLRCSPMKGHSHVYWYRQLPEEGLKFMVYLQKENIIDESGMPKERFSAEFPKEGPSILRIQQVVRGDSAAYFCASSPLSAGGVGYGYTFGSGTRLTVV.

The chain has TRBV5-1 and TRBJ1-2; TRBD1 aligns across 9 bases. From germline, CDR1 is SGHRS and CDR2 YFSETQ. The CDR3 sequence is 15 residues long. V gave up 0 bases and J gave up 4 bases; unmatched junction bases: 4. The CDR3: CASSLGPTGGYGYTF. The CDR3 DNA reads as TGCGCCAGCAGCTTGGGTCCGACAGGGGGCTATGGCTACACCTTC. Supplemented by reference TRBV5-1 and TRBJ1-2, the full variable domain reads KAGVTQTPRYLIKTRGQQVTLSCSPISGHRSVSWYQQTPGQGLQFLFEYFSETQRNKGNFPGRFSGRQFSNSRSEMNVSTLELGDSALYLCASSLGPTGGYGYTFGSGTRLTVV.

V is TRBV27 and J is TRBJ1-4, with D tentatively TRBD1 (5 bases). Germline assignment: CDR1 MNHEY and CDR2 SMNVEV (reference sequence). V was trimmed by 2 bases and J by 4 bases, leaving 11 bases between them. The CDR3 spans 15 residues. As DNA, the CDR3 is TGTGCCAGCAGTTTAAACGGGGGAGGTAATGAAAAACTGTTTTTT. It is translated as CASSLNGGGNEKLFF.

This clone has a single count. J is TRBJ2-2 and V is TRBV7-9; 8 nucleotides agree with TRBD1. The V gene end was trimmed by 2 bases and the J gene end by 4 bases; junction bases not matched to a gene: 9. The CDR3 contains 17 residues. Germline CDR1 is SEHNR and CDR2 is FQNEAQ (reference sequence). The CDR3 here is CASSLTGQGGVTGELFF. CDR3 coding DNA: TGTGCCAGCAGCTTAACTGGACAGGGCGGTGTCACCGGGGAGCTGTTTTTT.

The gene calls are TRBV4-1 and TRBJ1-1, with D possibly being TRBD1 (5 bases). The CDR3 is 15 residues long. The V gene's germline CDR1 is MGHRA and CDR2 YSYEKL. V was clipped by 5 bases and J by 3 bases, with 16 bases between them. The chain's CDR3 is CASSVQGFSDTEAFF. In nucleotides, the CDR3 is TGCGCCAGCAGCGTCCAGGGATTCTCTGACACTGAAGCTTTCTTT.

The chain joins TRBV11-1 to TRBJ2-7; TRBD2 agrees at 8 bases. The length of the CDR3 is 14 residues. The V gene's germline CDR1 is SGHAT and CDR2 FQDESV (reference sequence). V dropped 5 bases and J dropped 7; count of bases not matched to a gene: 10. The CDR3: CASSQGLASGEQYF. As DNA, the CDR3 is TGTGCCAGCAGCCAAGGACTAGCTTCGGGTGAGCAGTACTTC.

This sequence joins TRBV9 and TRBJ1-2; perhaps TRBD1 as D (5 bases). The CDR3 has 15 residues. In germline, CDR1 is SGDLS, CDR2 YYNGEE. Trimming shortened V by 0 bases and J by 4 bases, and 13 bases separated the two germline ends. This CDR3 reads CASSVGPQDSYGYTF. CDR3 bases: TGTGCCAGCAGCGTAGGGCCCCAAGACAGCTATGGCTACACCTTC.

V usage is TRBV27 and J usage is TRBJ2-2; 10 bases are shared with TRBD1. V gave up 4 bases and J gave up 6 bases; unmatched junction bases: 8. This CDR3 contains 16 residues. Germline-derived CDR1 and CDR2 are MNHEY and SMNVEV (reference sequence). The CDR3 nucleotides are TGTGCCAGCAGTTCTCTCCGGACAGGGGGGCCCGGGGAGCTGTTTTTT. Its protein product is CASSSLRTGGPGELFF.

Only one count was recorded for this clone. V gene TRBV9 combines with J gene TRBJ2-5; D perhaps matches TRBD1 (6 bases). With 3 bases removed from V and 1 base from J, the gap between germline ends came to 13 bases. This CDR3 spans 15 amino acids. Per the germline V gene, CDR1 is SGDLS and CDR2 is YYNGEE. The CDR3 region is CASSATDRSQETQYF. CDR3 DNA: TGTGCCAGCAGCGCTACCGACAGGAGCCAAGAGACCCAGTACTTC.

The V call is TRBV7-2, the J call TRBJ1-3, with unresolved D. This CDR3 is 15 amino acids long. The V and J ends lost 1 base and 6 bases respectively, with 13 bases between them. Looked up from germline, CDR1 is SGHTA and CDR2 is FQGNSA. The DNA for the CDR3 is TGTGCCAGCAGCTTAGTAGGCAGGACTGAAAACACCATATATTTT. Its translation is CASSLVGRTENTIYF.

This clone was counted a single time. This chain links TRBV10-2 with TRBJ2-4; perhaps TRBD1 as D (5 bases). V lost 6 bases, J lost 5 bases, and 11 bases lay in between. From germline, CDR1 is WSHSY and CDR2 SAAADI. This CDR3 has 13 residues. In nucleotides, the CDR3 is TGCGCCAGCAGGGAAACGACAGAAAACATTCAGTACTTC. This gives the protein CASRETTENIQYF.